A single sample is the source of the 5 T cell receptor beta chains below, sequenced in a study of a mutant IDH1 vaccine in newly diagnosed glioma. Described time point: week 11, during vaccination. One vaccine dose held 300 ug of mutant IDH1 20-mer peptide and came with topical imiquimod. Their specific antigens are unknown. The protocol was immunoSEQ multiplex PCR, while the TCRdb copy is restricted to in-frame clones and leaves out a portion. The sample lists about 25,000 clones, 60% to 75% seen once, with 11% in the top ten. Source: peripheral blood mononuclear cells (PBMCs), taken from a glioma patient whose treatment included an IDH1 peptide vaccine. The receptors derive from a man aged 18 to 35 with glioma. Some clones in this sample may be carry-over from other donors' samples.

The chain carries TRBV9 and TRBJ2-7; D is perhaps TRBD1 (7 bases). The CDR3 totals 14 residues. Germline values: CDR1 SGDLS, CDR2 YYNGEE. Deletions cut 4 bases from V and 3 bases from J, with 14 bases between. CDR3 amino acids: CASSPGAGGYEQYF. In DNA, the CDR3 is TGTGCCAGCAGCCCGGGGGCAGGGGGCTACGAGCAGTACTTC.

A remark on this clone: Other DNA sequences of this sample code for an identical CDR3. V and J are TRBV11-2 and TRBJ2-7; 8 nucleotides agree with TRBD1. Losses at the gene ends were 5 bases for V and 7 bases for J; bases not matched to a gene: 4. Germline CDR1 is SGHAT and CDR2 is FQNNGV. This CDR3 contains 12 residues. The DNA for the CDR3 is TGTGCCAGCAGCCCTCGGACAGGGGAGCAGTACTTC. The encoded protein is CASSPRTGEQYF.

This chain uses TRBV28 with TRBJ2-5; 9 nucleotides match TRBD2. Germline CDR1 is MDHEN and CDR2 is SYDVKM. The V segment lost 1 base and the J segment 2 bases; nucleotides outside the gene matches: 2. CDR3 size: 15 residues. In DNA form, the CDR3 reads TGTGCCAGCAGTTTATTGACTAGCGGACAAGAGACCCAGTACTTC. Its translation is CASSLLTSGQETQYF.

This sequence joins TRBV13 and TRBJ1-4; no firm D call. The CDR3 totals 19 residues. The ends were cut back, 5 bases at V and 8 bases at J, with 30 bases in the middle. CDR1 and CDR2 from the germline V gene are PRHDT and FYEKMQ (reference sequence). CDR3 protein: CASSTDTSDLPKSWEKLFF. CDR3 in DNA: TGTGCCAGCAGCACTGATACCTCGGACTTACCGAAGAGTTGGGAAAAACTGTTTTTT.

The chain links TRBV7-6 to TRBJ2-7; TRBD2 matches at 7 bases. The CDR3 has 14 amino acids. The trim removed 0 bases at V and 5 bases at J, leaving 4 bases unmatched. Germline CDR1 and CDR2: SGHVS and FNYEAQ. CDR3 region: CASSLAGGMDEQYF. The CDR3, as DNA: TGTGCCAGCAGCTTAGCCGGGGGGATGGACGAGCAGTACTTC.